This TCR beta chain originates from a study of blood T cell repertoires in COVID-19. The method was immunoSEQ multiplex PCR; TCRdb's version includes in-frame clones alone and lacks a portion of them. The data contain about 330,000 clones, less than 90% of them singletons. The CDR3 spans 14 residues. J was trimmed by 2 bases and V by 3 bases; bases with no gene match: 1. The germline V gene encodes CDR1 SGHRS and CDR2 YFSETQ. The chain carries TRBV5-1 and TRBJ1-5; 8 nucleotides agree with TRBD1. Source material: PBMCs or T cells enriched from blood (not recorded which). The sequence was collected from a woman under 40 who had recovered from COVID-19. CDR3 sequence reads: CASSSQGGNQPQHF. DNA for the CDR3: TGCGCCAGCAGCTCACAGGGGGGCAATCAGCCCCAGCATTTT.